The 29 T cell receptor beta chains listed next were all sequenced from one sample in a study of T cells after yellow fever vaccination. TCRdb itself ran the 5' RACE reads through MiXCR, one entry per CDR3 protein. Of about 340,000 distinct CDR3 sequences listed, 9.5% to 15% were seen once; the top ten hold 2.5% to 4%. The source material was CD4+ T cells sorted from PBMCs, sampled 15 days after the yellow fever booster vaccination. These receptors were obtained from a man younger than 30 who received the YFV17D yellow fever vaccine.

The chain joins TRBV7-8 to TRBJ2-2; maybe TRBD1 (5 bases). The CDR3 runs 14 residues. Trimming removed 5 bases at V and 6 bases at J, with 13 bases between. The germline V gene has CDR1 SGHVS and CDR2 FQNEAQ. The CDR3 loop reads CASSQTVTAGELFF. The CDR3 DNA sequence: TGTGCCAGCAGCCAAACCGTGACAGCCGGGGAGCTGTTTTTT. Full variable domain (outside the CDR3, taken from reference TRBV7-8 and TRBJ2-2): GAGVSQSPRYKVAKRGQDVALRCDPISGHVSLFWYQQALGQGPEFLTYFQNEAQLDKSGLPSDRFFAERPEGSVSTLKIQRTQQEDSAVYLCASSQTVTAGELFFGEGSRLTVL.

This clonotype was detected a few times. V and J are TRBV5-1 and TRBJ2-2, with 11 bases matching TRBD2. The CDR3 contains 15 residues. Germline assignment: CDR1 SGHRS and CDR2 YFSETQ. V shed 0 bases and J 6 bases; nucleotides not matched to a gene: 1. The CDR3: CASSLELAGAGELFF. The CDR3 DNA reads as TGCGCCAGCAGCTTGGAACTAGCGGGGGCCGGGGAGCTGTTTTTT.

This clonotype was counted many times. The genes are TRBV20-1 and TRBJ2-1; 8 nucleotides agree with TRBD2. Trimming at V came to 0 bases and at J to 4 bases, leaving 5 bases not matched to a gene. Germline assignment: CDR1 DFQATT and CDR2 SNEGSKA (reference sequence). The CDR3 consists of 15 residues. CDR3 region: CSARDYSGGYNEQFF. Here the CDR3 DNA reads TGCAGTGCTAGAGATTACAGCGGGGGTTACAATGAGCAGTTCTTC.

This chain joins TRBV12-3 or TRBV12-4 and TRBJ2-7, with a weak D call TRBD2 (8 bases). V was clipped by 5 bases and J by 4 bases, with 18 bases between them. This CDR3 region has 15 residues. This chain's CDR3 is CASSRTGSGAYEQYF. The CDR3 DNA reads TGTGCCAGCAGTCGGACAGGTAGCGGGGCATACGAGCAGTACTTC.

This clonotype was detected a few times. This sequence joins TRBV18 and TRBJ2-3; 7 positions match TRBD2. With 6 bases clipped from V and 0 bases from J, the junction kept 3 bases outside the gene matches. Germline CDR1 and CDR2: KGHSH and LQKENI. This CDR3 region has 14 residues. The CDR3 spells CASSRLASTDTQYF. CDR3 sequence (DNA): TGTGCCAGCTCCCGACTAGCAAGCACAGATACGCAGTATTTT.

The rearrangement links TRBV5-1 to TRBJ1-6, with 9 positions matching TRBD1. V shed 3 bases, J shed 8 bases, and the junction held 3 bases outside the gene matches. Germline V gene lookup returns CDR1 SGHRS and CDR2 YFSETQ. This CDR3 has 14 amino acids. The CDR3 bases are TGCGCCAGCAGCTGGGACAGGGAGGATTCACCCCTCCACTTT. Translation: CASSWDREDSPLHF.

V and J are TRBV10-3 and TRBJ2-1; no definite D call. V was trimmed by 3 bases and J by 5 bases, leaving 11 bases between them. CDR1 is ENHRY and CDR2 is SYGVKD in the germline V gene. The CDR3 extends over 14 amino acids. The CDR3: CAISERAENNEQFF. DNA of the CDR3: TGTGCCATCAGTGAACGAGCTGAAAACAATGAGCAGTTCTTC.

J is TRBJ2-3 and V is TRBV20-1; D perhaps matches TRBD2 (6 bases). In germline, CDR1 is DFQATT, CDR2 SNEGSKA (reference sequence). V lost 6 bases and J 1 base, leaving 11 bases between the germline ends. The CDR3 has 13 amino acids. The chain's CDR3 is CSAVPSGTDTQYF. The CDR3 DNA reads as TGCAGTGCGGTACCTAGCGGCACAGATACGCAGTATTTT.

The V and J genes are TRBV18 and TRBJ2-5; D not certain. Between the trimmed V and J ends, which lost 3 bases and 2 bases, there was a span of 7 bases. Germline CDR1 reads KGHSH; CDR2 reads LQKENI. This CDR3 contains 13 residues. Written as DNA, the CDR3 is TGTGCCAGCTCACCCACTACACAAGAGACCCAGTACTTC. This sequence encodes CASSPTTQETQYF.

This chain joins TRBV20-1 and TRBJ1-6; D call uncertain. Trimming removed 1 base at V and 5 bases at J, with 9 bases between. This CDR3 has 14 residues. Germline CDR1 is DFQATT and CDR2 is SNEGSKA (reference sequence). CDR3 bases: TGCAGTGCTAGAGGGGCATTCAATAATTCACCCCTCCACTTT. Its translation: CSARGAFNNSPLHF.

The CDR3 nucleotides are TGTGCCACCAGTGATTTAACGGGACAGGGTATCGGGGAGCTGTTTTTT. It translates to CATSDLTGQGIGELFF. The gene calls are TRBV24-1 and TRBJ2-2; 9 bases are a match to TRBD1. Germline V gene lookup returns CDR1 KGHDR and CDR2 SFDVKD. The CDR3 sequence is 16 residues long. V lost 1 base to trimming and J lost 7 bases; unmatched junction nucleotides: 6.

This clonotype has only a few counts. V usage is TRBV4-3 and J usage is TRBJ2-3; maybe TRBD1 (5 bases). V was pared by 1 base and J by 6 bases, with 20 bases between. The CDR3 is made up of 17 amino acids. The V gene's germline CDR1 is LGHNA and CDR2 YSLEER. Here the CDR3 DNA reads TGCGCCAGCAGCCAAGGTAGTCAAGGGGCCGGGTCGGATACGCAGTATTTT. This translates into CASSQGSQGAGSDTQYF.

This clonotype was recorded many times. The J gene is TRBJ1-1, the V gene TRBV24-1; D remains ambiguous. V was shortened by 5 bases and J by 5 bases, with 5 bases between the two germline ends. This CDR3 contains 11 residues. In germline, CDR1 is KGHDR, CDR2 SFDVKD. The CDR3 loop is CATSGGTEAFF. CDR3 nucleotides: TGTGCCACCAGTGGTGGGACTGAAGCTTTCTTT.

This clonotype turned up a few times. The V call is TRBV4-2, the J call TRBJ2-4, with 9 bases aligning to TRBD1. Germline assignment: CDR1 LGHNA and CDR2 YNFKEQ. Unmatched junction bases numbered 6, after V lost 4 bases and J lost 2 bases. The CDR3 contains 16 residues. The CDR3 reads CASSPGTGITKNIQYF. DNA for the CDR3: TGTGCCAGCAGCCCTGGGACAGGGATTACCAAAAACATTCAGTACTTC.

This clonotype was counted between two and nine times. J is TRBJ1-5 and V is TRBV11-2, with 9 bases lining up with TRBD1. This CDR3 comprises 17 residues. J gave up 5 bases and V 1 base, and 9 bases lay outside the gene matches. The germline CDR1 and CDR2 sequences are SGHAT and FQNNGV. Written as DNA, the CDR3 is TGTGCCAGCAGCTTAGGGACAGGGGCCCGTCTCCATCAGCCCCAGCATTTT. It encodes CASSLGTGARLHQPQHF.

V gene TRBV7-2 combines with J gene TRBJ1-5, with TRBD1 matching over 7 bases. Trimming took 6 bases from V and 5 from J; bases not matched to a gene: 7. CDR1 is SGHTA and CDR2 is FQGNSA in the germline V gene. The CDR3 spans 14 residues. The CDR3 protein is CASSFRDSHQPQHF. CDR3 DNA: TGTGCCAGCAGTTTCCGGGACAGCCATCAGCCCCAGCATTTT.

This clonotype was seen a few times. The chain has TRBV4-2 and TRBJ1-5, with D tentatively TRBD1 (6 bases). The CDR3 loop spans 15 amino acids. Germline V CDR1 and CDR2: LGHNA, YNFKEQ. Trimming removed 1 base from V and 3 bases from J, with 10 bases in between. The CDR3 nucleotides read TGTGCCAGCAGCCAAGGGGCAGGGGACAATCAGCCCCAGCATTTT. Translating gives CASSQGAGDNQPQHF.

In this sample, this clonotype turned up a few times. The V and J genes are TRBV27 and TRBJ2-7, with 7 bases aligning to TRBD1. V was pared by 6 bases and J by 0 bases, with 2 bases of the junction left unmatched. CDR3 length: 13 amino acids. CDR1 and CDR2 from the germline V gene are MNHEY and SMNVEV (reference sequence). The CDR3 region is CASRAGGSYEQYV. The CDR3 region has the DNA TGTGCCAGCAGGGCAGGGGGCTCCTACGAGCAGTACGTC.

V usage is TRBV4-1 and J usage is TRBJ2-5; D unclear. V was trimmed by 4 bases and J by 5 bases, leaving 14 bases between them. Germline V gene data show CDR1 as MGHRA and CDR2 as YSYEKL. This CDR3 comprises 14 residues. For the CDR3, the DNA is TGCGCCAGCAGCCCAAAGGGCGTTTACGAGACCCAGTACTTC. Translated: CASSPKGVYETQYF.

The DNA of the CDR3 is TGTGCCAGCAGTGTAGGACAGAATAATTCACCCCTCCACTTT. Residues: CASSVGQNNSPLHF. This chain uses TRBV2 with TRBJ1-6; possible D gene TRBD1, 6 bases. V lost 4 bases to trimming and J lost 5 bases, with 9 bases between them. Germline CDR1 reads SNHLY; CDR2 reads FYNNEI. This CDR3 region has 14 residues.

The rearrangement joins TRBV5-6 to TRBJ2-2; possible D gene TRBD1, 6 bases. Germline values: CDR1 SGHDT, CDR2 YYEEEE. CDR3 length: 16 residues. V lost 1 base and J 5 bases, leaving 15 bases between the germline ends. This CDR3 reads CASSLYVPGDTGELFF. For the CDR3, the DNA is TGTGCCAGCAGCTTGTATGTGCCAGGGGATACCGGGGAGCTGTTTTTT.

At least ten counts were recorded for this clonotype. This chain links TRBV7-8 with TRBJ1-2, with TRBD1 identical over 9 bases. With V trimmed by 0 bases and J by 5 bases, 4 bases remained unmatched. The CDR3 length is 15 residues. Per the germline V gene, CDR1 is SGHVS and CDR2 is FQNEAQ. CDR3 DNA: TGTGCCAGCAGCTTAGCGGAGGGGACAGGGTATGGCTACACCTTC. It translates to CASSLAEGTGYGYTF.

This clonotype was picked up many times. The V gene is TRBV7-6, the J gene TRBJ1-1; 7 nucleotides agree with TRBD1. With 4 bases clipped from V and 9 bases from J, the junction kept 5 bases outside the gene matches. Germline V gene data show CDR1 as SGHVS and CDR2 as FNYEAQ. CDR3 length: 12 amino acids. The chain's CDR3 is CASSSQGVQAFF. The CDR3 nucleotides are TGTGCCAGCAGCTCGCAGGGGGTACAAGCTTTCTTT. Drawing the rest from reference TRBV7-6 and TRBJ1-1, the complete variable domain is GAGVSQSPRYKVTKRGQDVALRCDPISGHVSLYWYRQALGQGPEFLTYFNYEAQQDKSGLPNDRFSAERPEGSISTLTIQRTEQRDSAMYRCASSSQGVQAFFGQGTRLTVV.

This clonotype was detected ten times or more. CDR3 nucleotide sequence: TGTGCCAGCGAGGGTATCCCGAACACTGAAGCTTTCTTT. Translation: CASEGIPNTEAFF. V usage is TRBV2 and J usage is TRBJ1-1; D gene unclear. There are 13 residues in the CDR3. Trimming took off 8 bases at V and 1 base at J, with 11 bases between the two ends. CDR1 is SNHLY, CDR2 FYNNEI, per germline.

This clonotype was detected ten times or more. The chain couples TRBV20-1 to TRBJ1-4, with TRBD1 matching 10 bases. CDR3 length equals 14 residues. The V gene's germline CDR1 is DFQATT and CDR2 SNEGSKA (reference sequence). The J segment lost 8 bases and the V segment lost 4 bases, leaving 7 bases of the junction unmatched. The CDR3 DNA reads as TGCAGTGCTATTGGTCGACAGGGGGCCGAAAAACTGTTTTTT. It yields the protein CSAIGRQGAEKLFF.

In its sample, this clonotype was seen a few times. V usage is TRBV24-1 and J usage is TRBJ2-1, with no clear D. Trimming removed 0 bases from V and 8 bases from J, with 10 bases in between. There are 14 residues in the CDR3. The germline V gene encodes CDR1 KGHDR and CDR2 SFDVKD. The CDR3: CATSDLRVGDEQFF. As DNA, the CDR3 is TGTGCCACCAGTGATTTGCGGGTTGGGGATGAGCAGTTCTTC.

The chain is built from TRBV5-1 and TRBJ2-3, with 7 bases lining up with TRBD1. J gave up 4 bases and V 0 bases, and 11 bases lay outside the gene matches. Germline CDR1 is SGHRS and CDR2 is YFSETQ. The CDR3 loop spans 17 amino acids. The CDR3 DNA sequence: TGCGCCAGCAGCTTGGTTCTAAGGGGCCAGGGGGCAGATACGCAGTATTTT. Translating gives CASSLVLRGQGADTQYF.

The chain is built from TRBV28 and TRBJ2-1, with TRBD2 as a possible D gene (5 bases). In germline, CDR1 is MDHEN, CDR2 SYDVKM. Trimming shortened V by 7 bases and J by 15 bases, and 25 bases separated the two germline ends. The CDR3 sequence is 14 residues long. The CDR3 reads CASTPEGRGPLLFF. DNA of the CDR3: TGTGCCAGCACGCCAGAGGGTCGGGGTCCTCTGCTGTTCTTC.

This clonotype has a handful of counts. The CDR3 nucleotides are TGTGCCAGCAGTGAAGAAGCGGGGGGCCTTATCCATGAGCAGTTCTTC. Residues: CASSEEAGGLIHEQFF. The J gene is TRBJ2-1, the V gene TRBV25-1, with 9 bases aligning to TRBD2. Germline CDR1 reads MGHDK; CDR2 reads SYGVNS. This CDR3 has 16 residues. With 2 bases clipped from V and 8 bases from J, the junction kept 10 bases outside the gene matches.